This T cell receptor beta chain emerged from a study of blood T cell repertoires in COVID-19 (dated by TCRdb to 2019 to 2021). Broadly, across the study: The collaborator samples originated in the United States, Italy and Spain and spanned the acute and convalescent phases of COVID-19. The prospective study material was composed of cDNA or gDNA derived from T cells, B-cell-depleted T cells, or PBMCs. Subjects who had been exposed to COVID-19, were actively infected with it, or had recovered from it provided the deeply sampled blood TCRbeta repertoires that made up the dataset. The repertoires were made available in a free public database intended to serve as a resource for research on the immune response to SARS-CoV-2. Samples came from the ongoing ImmuneRACE study (first 160 participants) plus 1,254 subjects from 6 global collaborators. The sample metadata nearly always contained a de-identified subject ID, COVID-19 status, age in years and sex. Where available, HLA class I and class II types were taken from metadata supplied by the sample provider and were not determined by assay-based typing.

Collaborating institutions collected whole blood in K2EDTA tubes following their own protocols. For TCRbeta analysis, collaborator samples were shipped as frozen whole blood, as isolated PBMCs, or as DNA extracted from either sample type. What the study reported, not specific to this receptor: Clinical and demographic metadata were provided uncurated, with the amount varying by source and participant.

The CDR3, cysteine through phenylalanine, is 16 amino acids long. CDR3 DNA is the only sequence kept; it has 48 bases, read in frame from the first base. Trimming removed 5 bases from V and 0 bases from J; the gene matches leave 3 bases unexplained. The germline V gene provides CDR1 SGHTA and CDR2 FQGNSA. Concerning this clone: Its antigen has not been determined. Base qualities are not at hand, and no much larger clone is one base apart.

TCRbeta CDR3 regions were amplified from genomic DNA by means of the immunoSEQ Assay, a bias-controlled multiplex PCR. Per the source publication's procedure: The number of nucleated cells in each sample was estimated by amplification of reference gene primers within the assay. To quantify the absolute abundance of each unique TCRbeta CDR3 rearrangement, sequence reads were collapsed and filtered. For each sample, productive Simpson clonality was calculated as the square root of Simpson's diversity index over productive rearrangements. As stored in TCRdb, this immuneACCESS dataset retains in-frame rearrangements with V and J assigned. A fraction of the clones does not appear; measured against another copy, unresolved V genes explain less than half of the discrepancy, and the remainder lacks a known reason. V, J and clone size are those of that table, while D and trimming were read from the DNA. The sample contains roughly 62,000 clones, about 77% of them found a single time. 25% of the sample is taken by the ten largest.

The source material was peripheral blood. The sequence is built from TRBV7-2 and TRBJ2-7, with 14 middle bases fitting TRBD2. The TCR originated in a human donor in a cohort sampled during active COVID-19. The CDR3 protein: CASSQGLAGDSYEQYF. The DNA sequence reads TGTGCCAGCAGCCAGGGACTAGCGGGGGACTCCTACGAGCAGTACTTC. Outside the CDR3, residues come from the reference TRBV7-2 and TRBJ2-7 proteins, so the full variable domain is: GAGVSQSPSNKVTEKGKDVELRCDPISGHTALYWYRQSLGQGLEFLIYFQGNSAPDKSGLPSDRFSAERTGGSVSTLTIQRTQQEDSAVYLCASSQGLAGDSYEQYFGPGTRLTVT.